A single sample gave rise to the 9 T cell receptor beta chains below, sequenced in a study of blood T cell repertoires in COVID-19. Libraries were prepared by immunoSEQ multiplex PCR; TCRdb keeps only in-frame clonotypes and omits some of them. The repertoire holds around 50,000 clones, about nine tenths seen once, with about 5.1% in the top ten. Material: peripheral blood. These receptors were obtained from a man aged 70 or older with acute or convalescent COVID-19.

The chain is built from TRBV18 and TRBJ2-4; 8 bases map to TRBD1. Trimming cost V 0 bases and J 8 bases; bases outside gene matches: 6. Germline V CDR1 and CDR2: KGHSH, LQKENI. The CDR3 has 15 residues. Here the CDR3 reads CASSPPGTGIDIQYF. The CDR3 DNA reads TGTGCCAGCTCACCACCGGGGACAGGTATAGACATTCAGTACTTC.

The CDR3 loop is CASSFQGLANYGYTF. The DNA for the CDR3 is TGTGCCAGCAGCTTTCAGGGGCTAGCTAACTATGGCTACACCTTC. This chain uses TRBV7-9 with TRBJ1-2; weak D call: TRBD1 (6 bases). The germline V gene encodes CDR1 SEHNR and CDR2 FQNEAQ (reference sequence). The CDR3 covers 15 residues. The ends were cut back, 3 bases at V and 0 bases at J, with 11 bases in the middle.

This clone has a single count. The rearrangement joins TRBV7-2 to TRBJ1-2; 9 bases are shared with TRBD1. V trimming: 1 base; J trimming: 4 bases; junction bases outside the gene matches: 7. This CDR3 has 16 residues. The germline V gene has CDR1 SGHTA and CDR2 FQGNSA. CDR3 in DNA: TGTGCCAGCAGCTTAGTCCGGGACAGGGCTAGCTATGGCTACACCTTC. Translation: CASSLVRDRASYGYTF.

CDR3 residues: CASSPRRGEAFF. In DNA, the CDR3 is TGTGCCAGCAGCCCTCGAAGGGGTGAAGCTTTCTTT. V and J are TRBV7-3 and TRBJ1-1, with D possibly TRBD1 on 5 matching bases. The germline CDR1 and CDR2 sequences are SGHTA and FQGTGA. Deletions cut 5 bases from V and 7 bases from J, with 11 bases between. The CDR3 has 12 amino acids. Drawing the rest from reference TRBV7-3 and TRBJ1-1, the complete variable domain is GAGVSQTPSNKVTEKGKYVELRCDPISGHTALYWYRQSLGQGPEFLIYFQGTGAADDSGLPNDRFFAVRPEGSVSTLKIQRTERGDSAVYLCASSPRRGEAFFGQGTRLTVV.

The chain is built from TRBV29-1 and TRBJ1-3; no definite D call. V was cut by 4 bases and J by 0 bases, with 7 bases left in between. The CDR3 sequence is 13 residues long. From germline, CDR1 is SQVTM and CDR2 ANQGSEA. CDR3 in amino acids: CSVAEGSGNTIYF. The DNA of the CDR3 is TGCAGCGTTGCGGAGGGCTCTGGAAACACCATATATTTT.

The chain employs TRBV2 and TRBJ1-1; a possible D gene is TRBD1 (5 bases). In germline, CDR1 is SNHLY, CDR2 FYNNEI. V shed 8 bases and J shed 7 bases, with 11 bases lying between them. This CDR3 is 11 amino acids long. The CDR3 nucleotides read TGTGCCAGCTCCCGGACAATTGAAGCTTTCTTT. Residues: CASSRTIEAFF.

The J gene is TRBJ2-7, the V gene TRBV7-3; D might be TRBD1 (5 bases). The CDR3 loop spans 13 amino acids. CDR1 SGHTA and CDR2 FQGTGA come from the germline V gene. Trimming took off 2 bases at V and 5 bases at J, with 10 bases between the two ends. The CDR3 here is CASSLVAGHEQYF. The CDR3 nucleotides read TGTGCCAGCAGCTTAGTAGCAGGGCACGAGCAGTACTTC.

The chain combines TRBV18 with TRBJ2-7; D is ambiguous. CDR1 and CDR2 (germline): KGHSH, LQKENI. The CDR3 sequence is 14 residues long. Between the trimmed V and J ends, which lost 0 bases and 7 bases, there was a span of 13 bases. CDR3 DNA sequence: TGTGCCAGCTCACCACCGTGGGCAAGTCGGGAGCAGTACTTC. Its translation is CASSPPWASREQYF.

This chain uses TRBV27 with TRBJ2-7; no clear D. CDR1 and CDR2 from the germline V gene are MNHEY and SMNVEV (reference sequence). V lost 4 bases and J 6 bases, leaving 13 bases between the germline ends. This CDR3 comprises 13 residues. The CDR3 loop is CASSSQSSGEQYF. The DNA of the CDR3 is TGTGCCAGCAGTTCGCAATCGTCGGGCGAGCAGTACTTC.